The clone carrying this T cell receptor (beta chain) was seen many times. The antigen remains undetermined. The data were taken from a study of neurological immune-mediated disorders. Study at large: Among around 34 multiple sclerosis patients, roughly 31 were relapsing-remitting and 3 were secondary progressive.

Template-switch 5'RACE cDNA synthesis added a 10-nucleotide unique molecular identifier. TCRdb re-called the 5' RACE reads through MiXCR, storing one row per CDR3 protein. The repertoire has some 86,000 distinct CDR3 sequences, 2.5% to 3% of them found once; the top ten carry 0.9% to 1.4%. Study conclusions and caveats: The highest TCR clonal expansion occurred in HTLV-1-associated myelopathy; multiple sclerosis fell below healthy controls. None of the CDR3 amino acid sequences of expanded clones were shared across subjects, and this suggested private repertoires in all groups.

The receptor comes from a young woman with multiple sclerosis. The sequencing input was PBMCs.

CDR3 sequence: CATSDLPGVGYNEQFF. CDR3 bases: TGTGCCACCAGTGATTTGCCCGGAGTTGGGTACAATGAGCAGTTCTTC. The chain links TRBV24-1 to TRBJ2-1; D ambiguous. From germline, CDR1 is KGHDR and CDR2 SFDVKD. Between the trimmed V and J ends, which lost 0 bases and 4 bases, there was a span of 12 bases. This CDR3 is 16 amino acids long.